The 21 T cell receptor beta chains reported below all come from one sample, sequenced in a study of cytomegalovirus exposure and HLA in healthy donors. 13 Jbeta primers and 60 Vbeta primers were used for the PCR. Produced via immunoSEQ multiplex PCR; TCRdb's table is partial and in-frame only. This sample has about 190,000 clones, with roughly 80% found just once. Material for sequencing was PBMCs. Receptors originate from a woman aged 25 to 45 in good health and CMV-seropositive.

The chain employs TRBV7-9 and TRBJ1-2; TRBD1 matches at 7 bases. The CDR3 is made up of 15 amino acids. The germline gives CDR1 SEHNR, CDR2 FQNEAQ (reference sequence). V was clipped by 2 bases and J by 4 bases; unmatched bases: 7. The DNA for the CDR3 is TGTGCCAGCAGCTTACAGGAACAGGGGAGCTATGGCTACACCTTC. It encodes CASSLQEQGSYGYTF.

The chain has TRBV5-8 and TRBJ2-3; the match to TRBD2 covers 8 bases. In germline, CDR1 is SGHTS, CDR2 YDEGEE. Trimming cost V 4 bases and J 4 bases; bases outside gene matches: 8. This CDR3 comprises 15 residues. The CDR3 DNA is TGTGCCAGCAGCATTCAGCGGGAGATCCCAGATACGCAGTATTTT. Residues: CASSIQREIPDTQYF.

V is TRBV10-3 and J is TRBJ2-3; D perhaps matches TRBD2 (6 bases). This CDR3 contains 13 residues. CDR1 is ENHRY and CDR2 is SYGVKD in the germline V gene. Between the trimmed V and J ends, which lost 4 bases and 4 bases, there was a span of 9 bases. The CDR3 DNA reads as TGTGCCATCAGTGTAGCGGAGGCAGATACGCAGTATTTT. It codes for CAISVAEADTQYF.

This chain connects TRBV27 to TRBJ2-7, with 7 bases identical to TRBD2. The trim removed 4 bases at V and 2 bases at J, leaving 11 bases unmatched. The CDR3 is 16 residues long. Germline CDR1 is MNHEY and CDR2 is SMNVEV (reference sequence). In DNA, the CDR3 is TGTGCCAGCAGTTATAGCGTAGCGGGTTTCACCTACGAGCAGTACTTC. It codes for CASSYSVAGFTYEQYF.

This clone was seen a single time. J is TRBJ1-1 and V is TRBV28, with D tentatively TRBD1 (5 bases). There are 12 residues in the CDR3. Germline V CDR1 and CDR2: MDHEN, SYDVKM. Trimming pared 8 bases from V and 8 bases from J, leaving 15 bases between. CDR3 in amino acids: CASLLGAAEAFF. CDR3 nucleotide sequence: TGTGCCAGCCTCTTAGGGGCAGCCGAAGCTTTCTTT.

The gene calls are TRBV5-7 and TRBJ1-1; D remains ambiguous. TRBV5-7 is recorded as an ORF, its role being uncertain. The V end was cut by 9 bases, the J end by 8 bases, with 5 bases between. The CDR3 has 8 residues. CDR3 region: CANSEAFF. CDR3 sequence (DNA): TGTGCCAACTCAGAAGCTTTCTTT.

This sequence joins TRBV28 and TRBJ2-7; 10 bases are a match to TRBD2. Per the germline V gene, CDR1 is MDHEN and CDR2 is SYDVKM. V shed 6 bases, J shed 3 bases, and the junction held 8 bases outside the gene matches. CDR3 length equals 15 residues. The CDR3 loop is CASSYLAGDGYEQYF. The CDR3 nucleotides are TGTGCCAGCAGCTACCTAGCGGGAGATGGCTACGAGCAGTACTTC. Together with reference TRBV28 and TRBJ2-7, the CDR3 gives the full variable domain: DVKVTQSSRYLVKRTGEKVFLECVQDMDHENMFWYRQDPGLGLRLIYFSYDVKMKEKGDIPEGYSVSREKKERFSLILESASTNQTSMYLCASSYLAGDGYEQYFGPGTRLTVT.

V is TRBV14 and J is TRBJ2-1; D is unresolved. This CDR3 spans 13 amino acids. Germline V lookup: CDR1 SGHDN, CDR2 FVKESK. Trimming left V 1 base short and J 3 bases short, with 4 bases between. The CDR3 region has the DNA TGTGCCAGCAGCCAAGCTAACTACAATGAGCAGTTCTTC. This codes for CASSQANYNEQFF. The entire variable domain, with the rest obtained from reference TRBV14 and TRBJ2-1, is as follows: EAGVTQFPSHSVIEKGQTVTLRCDPISGHDNLYWYRRVMGKEIKFLLHFVKESKQDESGMPNNRFLAERTGGTYSTLKVQPAELEDSGVYFCASSQANYNEQFFGPGTRLTVL.

CDR3: CASSSSMNTEAFF. The CDR3 DNA sequence: TGTGCCAGCAGCTCATCAATGAACACTGAAGCTTTCTTT. The chain carries TRBV7-9 and TRBJ1-1; D gene unclear. The CDR3 is made up of 13 amino acids. V lost 4 bases and J 0 bases, leaving 6 bases between the germline ends. Germline V gene data show CDR1 as SEHNR and CDR2 as FQNEAQ (reference sequence).

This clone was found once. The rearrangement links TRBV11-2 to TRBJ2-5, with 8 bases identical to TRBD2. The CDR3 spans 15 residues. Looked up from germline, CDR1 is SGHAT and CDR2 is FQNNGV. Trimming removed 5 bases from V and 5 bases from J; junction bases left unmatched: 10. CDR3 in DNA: TGTGCCAGCAGCCATAGCGGGATCGCGGGGGAGACCCAGTACTTC. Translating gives CASSHSGIAGETQYF.

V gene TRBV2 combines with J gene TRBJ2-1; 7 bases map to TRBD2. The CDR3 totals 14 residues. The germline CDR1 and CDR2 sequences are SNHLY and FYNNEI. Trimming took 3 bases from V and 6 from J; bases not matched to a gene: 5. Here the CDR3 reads CASSDPGTTNEQFF. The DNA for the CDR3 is TGTGCCAGCAGTGATCCCGGGACTACCAATGAGCAGTTCTTC.

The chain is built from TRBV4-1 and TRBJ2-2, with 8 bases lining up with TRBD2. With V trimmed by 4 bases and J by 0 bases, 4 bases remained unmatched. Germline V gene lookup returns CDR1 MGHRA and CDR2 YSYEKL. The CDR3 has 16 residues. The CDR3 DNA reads TGCGCCAGCAGCCCCCTGACTAGCGCGAACACCGGGGAGCTGTTTTTT. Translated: CASSPLTSANTGELFF.

The CDR3 bases are TGCGCCAGCAGCCTCGCAGGGGAGAGCTATGGCTACACCTTC. Encoded protein: CASSLAGESYGYTF. The chain employs TRBV4-1 and TRBJ1-2; D is perhaps TRBD1 (6 bases). This CDR3 region has 14 residues. CDR1 and CDR2 (germline): MGHRA, YSYEKL. V lost 4 bases and J lost 4, with 13 bases in between.

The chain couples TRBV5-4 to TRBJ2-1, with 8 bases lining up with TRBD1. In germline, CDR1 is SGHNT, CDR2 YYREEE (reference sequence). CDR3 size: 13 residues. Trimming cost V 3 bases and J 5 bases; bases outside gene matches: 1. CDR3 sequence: CASSWTGNNEQFF. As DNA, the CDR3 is TGTGCCAGCAGCTGGACAGGGAACAATGAGCAGTTCTTC.

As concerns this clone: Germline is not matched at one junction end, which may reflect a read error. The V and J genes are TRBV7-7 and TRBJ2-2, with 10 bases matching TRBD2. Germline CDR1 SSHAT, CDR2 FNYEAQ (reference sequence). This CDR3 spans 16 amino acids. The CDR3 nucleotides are TGTGCTAGCAGCGAACTAGCGGGATCCTCCACCGGGGAGCTGTTTTTT. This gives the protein CASSELAGSSTGELFF.

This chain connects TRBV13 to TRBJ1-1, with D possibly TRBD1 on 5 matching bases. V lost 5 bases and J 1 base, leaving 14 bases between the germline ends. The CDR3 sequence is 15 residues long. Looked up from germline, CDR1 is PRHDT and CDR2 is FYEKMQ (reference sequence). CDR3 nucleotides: TGTGCCAGCAGCCAAACCAGGGTCGGGAACACTGAAGCTTTCTTT. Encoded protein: CASSQTRVGNTEAFF.

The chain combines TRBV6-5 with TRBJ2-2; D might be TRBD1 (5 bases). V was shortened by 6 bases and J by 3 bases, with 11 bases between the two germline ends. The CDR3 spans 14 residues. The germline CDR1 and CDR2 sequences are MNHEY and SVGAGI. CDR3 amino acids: CASRRLQDTGELFF. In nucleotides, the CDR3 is TGTGCCAGCAGACGTTTACAGGACACCGGGGAGCTGTTTTTT.

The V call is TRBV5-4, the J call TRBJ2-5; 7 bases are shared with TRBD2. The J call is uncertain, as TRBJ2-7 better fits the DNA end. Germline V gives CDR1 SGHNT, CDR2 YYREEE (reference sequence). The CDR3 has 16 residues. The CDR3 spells CASSLKIGGSSYEQYF. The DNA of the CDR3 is TGTGCCAGCAGCCTGAAAATCGGCGGGAGCTCCTACGAGCAGTACTTC.

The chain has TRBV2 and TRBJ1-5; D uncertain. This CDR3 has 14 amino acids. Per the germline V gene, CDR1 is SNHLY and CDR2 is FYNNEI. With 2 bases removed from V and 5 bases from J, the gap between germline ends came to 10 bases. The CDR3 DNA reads TGTGCCAGCAGTGAACTGGGCAGTCATCAGCCCCAGCATTTT. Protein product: CASSELGSHQPQHF.

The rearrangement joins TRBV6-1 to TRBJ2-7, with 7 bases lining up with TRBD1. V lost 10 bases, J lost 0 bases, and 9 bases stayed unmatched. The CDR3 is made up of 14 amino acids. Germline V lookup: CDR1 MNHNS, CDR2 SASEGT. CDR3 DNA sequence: TGTGCCATACTCCGGGACAGAGTCTCCTACGAGCAGTACTTC. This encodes CAILRDRVSYEQYF.

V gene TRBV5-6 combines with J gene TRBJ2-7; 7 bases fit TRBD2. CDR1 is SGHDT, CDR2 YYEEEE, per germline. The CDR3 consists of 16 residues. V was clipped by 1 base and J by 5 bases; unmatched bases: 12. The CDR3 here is CASSLIPTSTNNEQYF. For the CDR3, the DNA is TGTGCCAGCAGCTTGATTCCGACTAGCACTAACAACGAGCAGTACTTC.